Below are 12 T cell receptor beta chains sequenced from a single sample in a study of T cells in Graves' hyperthyroidism and ophthalmopathy. Researchers took RNA transcripts and amplified the TCR beta CDR3 regions from them. The TCR CDR3 was amplified in a first-round RT-PCR using the HTBI primer set. Using its own MiXCR run on the multiplex PCR reads, TCRdb lists one record per CDR3 protein. The sample has roughly 400,000 distinct CDR3 sequences, just under 25% seen once. The sample consisted of blood. The receptors stem from a man in his fifties with Graves' hyperthyroidism.

The V gene is TRBV4-1, the J gene TRBJ2-3; no clear D gene. Germline CDR1 is MGHRA and CDR2 is YSYEKL. V lost 0 bases to trimming and J lost 5 bases, with 9 bases between them. CDR3 length: 14 residues. The CDR3 spells CASSQEVMGDTQYF. The CDR3 DNA reads TGCGCCAGCAGCCAAGAAGTGATGGGAGATACGCAGTATTTT.

This clonotype was seen more than once but under ten times. The chain recombines TRBV7-6 with TRBJ2-3; TRBD2 aligns across 11 bases. This CDR3 region has 16 residues. Trimming took 1 base from V and 4 from J; bases not matched to a gene: 4. Germline CDR1 SGHVS, CDR2 FNYEAQ. DNA for the CDR3: TGTGCCAGCAGCTTAGAGTTGGGACTAGCGGCAGATACGCAGTATTTT. Its translation is CASSLELGLAADTQYF.

This sequence joins TRBV6-2 or TRBV6-3 and TRBJ2-7; 10 bases map to TRBD2. Germline values: CDR1 MNHEY, CDR2 SVGEGT. The V segment lost 4 bases and the J segment 2 bases; nucleotides outside the gene matches: 8. This CDR3 region has 16 residues. The CDR3: CASSFLAGATTYEQYF. CDR3 nucleotide sequence: TGTGCCAGCAGTTTCCTAGCGGGAGCCACCACCTACGAGCAGTACTTC.

The table lists this clonotype with a few counts. The V and J genes are TRBV12-3 or TRBV12-4 and TRBJ2-7; D uncertain. The CDR3 covers 15 residues. The V gene lost 7 bases and the J gene lost 1 base, with 17 bases spanning the gap. The CDR3 loop reads CASTLGKDPSYEQYF. DNA of the CDR3: TGTGCCAGCACCCTGGGTAAGGACCCTTCCTACGAGCAGTACTTC.

This clonotype was recorded a few times. The J gene is TRBJ2-7, the V gene TRBV12-3 or TRBV12-4, with D perhaps given as TRBD1 or TRBD2 (5 bases each). The CDR3 is made up of 15 amino acids. V was shortened by 6 bases and J by 1 base, with 16 bases between the two germline ends. In DNA, the CDR3 is TGTGCCAGCAGCCCCCGGGACCGCGTATCCTACGAGCAGTACTTC. It translates to CASSPRDRVSYEQYF.

The chain uses TRBV20-1 and TRBJ2-1; a weak D match, TRBD2 (6 bases). Germline CDR1 DFQATT, CDR2 SNEGSKA (reference sequence). V was cut by 5 bases and J by 7 bases, with 18 bases left in between. CDR3 length: 14 amino acids. The CDR3 protein is CSAPVTGVMNEQFF. The CDR3, as DNA: TGCAGTGCTCCCGTAACGGGAGTGATGAATGAGCAGTTCTTC.

This clonotype was detected ten times or more. The gene calls are TRBV11-3 and TRBJ2-7; TRBD2 aligns across 13 bases. The junction had 5 bases not matched to a gene; V was cut back by 1 base and J by 5 bases. Per germline, CDR1 SGHNT and CDR2 YENEEA. This CDR3 contains 16 residues. The CDR3 loop is CASSLAGTSGTHEQYF. For the CDR3, the DNA is TGTGCCAGCAGCTTAGCCGGGACTAGCGGGACCCACGAGCAGTACTTC.

This clonotype was observed a handful of times. The chain recombines TRBV11-2 with TRBJ2-2, with a possible D match to TRBD1 (6 bases). V lost 5 bases to trimming and J lost 7 bases, with 17 bases between them. The CDR3 loop spans 15 amino acids. Germline CDR1 and CDR2: SGHAT and FQNNGV. CDR3 in amino acids: CASSPEDSRFGELFF. Here the CDR3 DNA reads TGTGCCAGCAGCCCTGAGGACAGCCGGTTCGGGGAGCTGTTTTTT.

There are a few counts of this clonotype. The rearrangement uses TRBV20-1 and TRBJ1-4; the D gene is possibly TRBD1 (5 bases). Germline V gene data show CDR1 as DFQATT and CDR2 as SNEGSKA (reference sequence). V lost 5 bases and J 7 bases, leaving 14 bases between the germline ends. This CDR3 is 13 amino acids long. The CDR3 coding sequence is TGCAGTGCTCTTTCCCTGAGGGGTGAAAAACTGTTTTTT. Its translation is CSALSLRGEKLFF.

V gene TRBV30 combines with J gene TRBJ2-3; 7 bases line up with TRBD2. CDR3 length: 14 residues. Germline V CDR1 and CDR2: GTSNPN, SVGIG (reference sequence). Trimming at V came to 8 bases and at J to 0 bases, leaving 8 bases not matched to a gene. The DNA for the CDR3 is TGTGCCGGAGTCGCTAGCGGAAGCACAGATACGCAGTATTTT. It is translated as CAGVASGSTDTQYF.

In this sample, this clonotype turned up many times. This sequence joins TRBV27 and TRBJ2-1, with no clear D. CDR1 MNHEY and CDR2 SMNVEV come from the germline V gene (reference sequence). CDR3 length equals 16 residues. V dropped 4 bases and J dropped 1 base, with 14 bases sitting between them. The CDR3 nucleotides read TGTGCCAGCAGTTCCCCCCCCATATCTTCCTACAATGAGCAGTTCTTC. Amino acid sequence: CASSSPPISSYNEQFF.

This clonotype occurred many times. The chain links TRBV2 to TRBJ2-7; no definite D call. V lost 3 bases to trimming and J lost 5 bases, with 11 bases between them. The CDR3 has 13 residues. Germline loops: CDR1 SNHLY, CDR2 FYNNEI. CDR3: CASSDSLPDEQYF. CDR3 DNA sequence: TGTGCCAGCAGTGATTCCCTCCCGGACGAGCAGTACTTC.